This T cell receptor (beta chain) emerged from a study of cytomegalovirus exposure and HLA in healthy donors. 60 Vbeta and 13 Jbeta primers were used in PCR. Repertoires were generated with immunoSEQ multiplex PCR, while TCRdb's copy carries only in-frame clones and drops some. The table includes roughly 150,000 clones, under 90% detected once. V shed 0 bases and J 12 bases; nucleotides not matched to a gene: 10. The CDR3 spans 16 residues. Looked up from germline, CDR1 is MNHEY and CDR2 is SVGAGI. Sequenced input: PBMCs. This TCR was recovered from a male donor in good health and CMV-seronegative. The chain is built from TRBV6-5 and TRBJ2-1; 11 bases line up with TRBD2. CDR3 protein: CASSYSIQLAGVGQFF. The CDR3 DNA reads TGTGCCAGCAGTTACTCGATACAACTAGCGGGAGTGGGGCAGTTCTTC.